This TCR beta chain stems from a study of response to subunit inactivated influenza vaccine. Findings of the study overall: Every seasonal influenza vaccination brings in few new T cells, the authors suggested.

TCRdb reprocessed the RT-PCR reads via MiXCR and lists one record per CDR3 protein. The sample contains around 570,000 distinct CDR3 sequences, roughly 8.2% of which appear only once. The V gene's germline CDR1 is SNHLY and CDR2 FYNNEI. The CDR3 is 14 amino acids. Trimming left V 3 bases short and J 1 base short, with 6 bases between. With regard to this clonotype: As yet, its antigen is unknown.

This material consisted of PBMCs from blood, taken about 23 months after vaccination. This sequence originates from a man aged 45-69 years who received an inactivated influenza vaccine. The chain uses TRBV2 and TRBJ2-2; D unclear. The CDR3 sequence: CASSEARNTGELFF. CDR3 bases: TGTGCCAGCAGTGAGGCCAGGAACACCGGGGAGCTGTTTTTT. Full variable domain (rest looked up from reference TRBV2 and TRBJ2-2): EPEVTQTPSHQVTQMGQEVILRCVPISNHLYFYWYRQILGQKVEFLVSFYNNEISEKSEIFDDQFSVERPDGSNFTLKIRSTKLEDSAMYFCASSEARNTGELFFGEGSRLTVL.